The 2 T cell receptor beta chains listed next were all sequenced from one sample in a study of response to subunit inactivated influenza vaccine (dated by TCRdb to 2016 to 2019). Library generation was performed with RT-PCR. Sequencing was performed on an Illumina HiSeq 2500. The raw public data were reprocessed by TCRdb itself: fastp quality trimming at Q25, MiXCR clonotype calling, in-frame beta chains only. Rows with one shared CDR3 protein collapse into an entry with the most common genes and DNA. Present in this sample are hundreds of thousands of distinct CDR3 sequences, 12% to 15% of which were seen just once. 7.6% of the sample is held by the ten biggest clonotypes. Sequenced here: PBMCs from blood, sampled less than 15 days before vaccination. The origin of the receptors is a man aged 50 to 59 who received an inactivated influenza vaccine. Donor details come from another sample of the same person, matched by shared clones.

Only a few counts were recorded for this clonotype. This sequence joins TRBV4-2 and TRBJ2-4; the D is unclear. V was pared by 0 bases and J by 5 bases, with 14 bases between. Germline assignment: CDR1 LGHNA and CDR2 YNFKEQ. The length of the CDR3 is 16 residues. CDR3 nucleotide sequence: TGTGCCAGCAGCCAAGATCGGTCCGTTGTCGAAAACATTCAGTACTTC. Its translation: CASSQDRSVVENIQYF.

The chain links TRBV3-1 to TRBJ2-1; 7 bases fit TRBD1. Germline values: CDR1 LGHDT, CDR2 YNNKEL (reference sequence). With 3 bases clipped from V and 2 bases from J, the junction kept 4 bases outside the gene matches. The CDR3 spans 15 residues. CDR3 region: CASSHGTEPYNEQFF. The CDR3 DNA reads as TGTGCCAGCAGCCATGGGACAGAACCCTACAATGAGCAGTTCTTC.